Given below is one T cell receptor (beta chain) in context. The target of this receptor is not known. Qualities for individual bases were not recorded, and no much larger clone is one base off. The data originate from a study of beta chain features in type 1 diabetes (dated by TCRdb to 2017 to 2018). Turning to the overall study: Patients and healthy donors did not differ in mean age, gender distribution, total cell number or subset yield. Across all samples, approximately 100 million sorted cells were examined, and cell number per subset correlated strongly with RNA yield. The study compared the TCRB repertoires of sorted circulating CD4+ T cell subsets in recently diagnosed type 1 diabetes patients with those in matched healthy donors. Regulatory and stem cell-like memory subsets were isolated from only 8 patients and about 8 healthy donors, whereas naive and central memory subsets came from all 30 or so donors.

On the study overall, not on this receptor specifically: PCR may preferentially amplify shorter templates, but because patient and control samples were amplified and corrected together, any resulting skew would affect both groups equally. Patients with type 1 diabetes made fewer insertions and deleted more nucleotides at VDJ recombination sites, implying thymic rearrangement abnormalities. Only small numbers of individuals were included in the HLA sub-analyses, which left unresolved whether HLA type had any influence on TCRB rearrangement. Naive, central memory and regulatory TCRB repertoires appeared more similar among patients than among healthy donors. A moderate but significant shortening of TCRB CDR3 length was observed in type 1 diabetes patients in all four CD4+ subsets. Because cDNA was sequenced instead of genomic DNA, highly expressing activated cells could be over-represented, though the groups showed no difference in activation or CD3 levels.

A single peripheral blood draw of roughly 0.11 L on average was collected from each donor into heparinised tubes. Using a panel that included CD45RO, CCR7, CD25, CD127, CD95 and CD27, naive, central memory, regulatory and stem cell-like memory CD4+ T cells were sorted on a BD FACSAria II. Purity was above 98% for every sorted population. Right away, PBMCs were isolated by Lymphoprep density gradient centrifugation and were stained directly, with no culture step. To minimize batch effects, samples were stained and sorted in pairs, one healthy donor with one patient per experiment. The entire isolated RNA was reverse transcribed using the High Capacity cDNA Reverse Transcription Kit, and thus expressed TCRB transcripts were sequenced. Deep immunoSEQ sequencing was performed on naive, central memory and regulatory T cell samples, with an average of roughly 4 million total reads per sample. Sorted cells were lysed in RLT buffer, and RNA was extracted using DNase-treated RNeasy Micro or Mini kits according to cell number. To prevent cross-contamination, each cell subset was processed individually, whereas patient and healthy donor samples were processed jointly. TCRB sequences were amplified from cDNA with the immunoSEQ multiplex PCR, producing 87-bp fragments spanning the CDR3 region. Sequencing of the amplicons was done on the Illumina HiSeq platform. The paper's processing steps were these. PCR bias was computationally corrected using synthetic template baselines, reads within Hamming distance 2 were collapsed, and singletons that could not be merged were discarded. Reads were aligned against IMGT to assign V, D and J genes, CDR3 length and insertions or deletions at six rearrangement sites. Clonotype counts were normalized to sorted cell number within each subset before computing true diversity and Gini coefficients with the tcR R package. Repertoire sharing was quantified using the overlap coefficient calculated on TCRB nucleotide sequences. Out-of-frame TCRB sequences from naive cells were analyzed to stand in for the pre-selection repertoire. Sourced from immuneACCESS, this table was stored by TCRdb with only in-frame sequences that have V and J called. A share of the clones is absent; for the studies checked, an unresolved V gene accounts for under half, and the remainder has no known explanation. Clone size and the V and J calls come from that table; the DNA yielded D and trimming. The table for this sample lists under 250,000 clones; 12% to 15% of them were counted only once. The leading ten clones occupy around 0.03% of the sample.

Per the germline V gene, SGHAT is the CDR1 and FQNNGV is the CDR2. The CDR3 sequence holds 14 residues, the cysteine and phenylalanine included. The entry retains the CDR3 DNA only, 42 bases that are in frame from base 1. Trimming accounts for 5 bases at V and 5 bases at J, while the number of junction bases matched to no gene is 4. Recombination linked TRBV11-2 to TRBJ2-7, with 12 bases in between that match TRBD1. This sequence originates from a woman aged 40 to 50 in good health. Sample: naive CD4+ T cells from blood. Reading the label with the study, this specimen's cell subset or site is: true naive CD4+ T cells. The nucleotide sequence is given as TGTGCCAGCAGCCTGGGACAGGGGGCCCACGAGCAGTACTTC. Its product reads: CASSLGQGAHEQYF.